This TCR beta chain was obtained from a study of shared clonotypes between healthy human individuals. Template amounts of 250 to 350 ng DNA, 25,000 to 30,000 T cell genomes, were employed in unsorted PBMC replicate PCRs. Ten immunoSEQ deep assay plates held the unsorted PBMC DNA. TCRdb's copy holds only in-frame clones and misses some; the assay was immunoSEQ multiplex PCR. The sample carries 450,000 to 500,000 clones, about 78% recorded once. Germline assignment: CDR1 SGHAT and CDR2 FQNNGV. CDR3 length: 13 amino acids. V dropped 3 bases and J dropped 8 bases, with 10 bases sitting between them. HIV-negative, healthy adults without recent acute infections or vaccinations were the donors. The donor cohort consisted entirely of Caucasian adults residing in Nashville, Tennessee. This clone has just one count.

The V gene is TRBV11-2, the J gene TRBJ1-4; no definite D call. The specimen sequenced was PBMCs. The receptor's source is a woman aged 35 to 49 in good health. Some clones in this sample may be carry-over from other donors' samples. Here the CDR3 DNA reads TGTGCCAGCAGCTTCGCCCGTTGGGAAAAACTGTTTTTT. Protein sequence: CASSFARWEKLFF.